This entry lists 14 T cell receptor beta chains sequenced from one sample in a study of blood T cells in healthy people across ages. Alongside a J-beta primer mix, a sample-barcoded 5' primer served in a second PCR lasting roughly 7 to 12 cycles. MiXCR, run by TCRdb on the 5' RACE reads, gives a single entry per CDR3 protein. This sample has about 1.7 million distinct CDR3 sequences; 28% occur once, and the top ten carry around 7.7%. The sequenced sample was blood. The receptors shown here come from a woman in her twenties or thirties in good health.

This clonotype was seen repeatedly, ten times or more. One base away lies a much larger clone, so this may be a sequencing read error. The CDR3 protein is CAIGLAGYNEQYF. CDR3 DNA: TGTGCCATCGGACTAGCGGGGTACAATGAGCAGTACTTC. The chain links TRBV10-3 to TRBJ2-1; 12 bases map to TRBD2. Gene TRBJ2-7 matches the end of the DNA better, so the J call may be wrong. The germline CDR1 and CDR2 sequences are ENHRY and SYGVKD. The CDR3 spans 13 residues.

V usage is TRBV3-1 and J usage is TRBJ2-5, with TRBD2 matching over 11 bases. The germline V gene has CDR1 LGHDT and CDR2 YNNKEL (reference sequence). This CDR3 spans 15 amino acids. With 6 bases clipped from V and 1 base from J, the junction kept 4 bases outside the gene matches. This chain's CDR3 is CASRPTSGVQETQYF. The CDR3 nucleotides read TGTGCCAGCAGACCGACTAGCGGGGTCCAAGAGACCCAGTACTTC.

In regard to this clonotype: The junction does not match germline at one end; this may be a read error. The rearrangement joins TRBV7-9 to TRBJ1-1; D is unresolved. Germline V gene sequence: CDR1 SEHNR, CDR2 FQNEAQ (reference sequence). The CDR3 has 13 amino acids. CDR3 in amino acids: CTSTKMMNTEAFF. CDR3 coding DNA: TGTACCAGCACCAAAATGATGAACACTGAAGCTTTCTTT. The variable domain in full, with the rest retrieved from reference TRBV7-9 and TRBJ1-1, is DTGVSQNPRHKITKRGQNVTFRCDPISEHNRLYWYRQTLGQGPEFLTYFQNEAQLEKSRLLSDRFSAERPKGSFSTLEIQRTEQGDSAMYLCTSTKMMNTEAFFGQGTRLTVV.

The rearrangement joins TRBV7-9 to TRBJ2-3, with D possibly TRBD1 on 6 matching bases. The CDR3 totals 14 residues. Trimming stripped 3 bases from V and 9 bases from J, with 16 bases between. From germline, CDR1 is SEHNR and CDR2 FQNEAQ (reference sequence). In DNA, the CDR3 is TGTGCCAGCAGCTTGAGAGGGTGGGGGCACACGCAGTATTTT. Its protein product is CASSLRGWGHTQYF.

This clonotype occurred a few times. With a much larger clone just one base away, this may be a read error. The chain joins TRBV29-1 to TRBJ1-1; the match to TRBD1 covers 9 bases. Germline lookup yields CDR1 SQVTM and CDR2 ANQGSEA. This CDR3 has 14 amino acids. This chain's CDR3 is CNGTGQGMNTEAFF. DNA for the CDR3: TGCAACGGCACAGGACAGGGGATGAACACTGAAGCTTTCTTT.

The CDR3 nucleotides read TGTGCCAGCAGTTACGGGGGACAGAATAATCAGCCCCAGCATTTT. Amino acids: CASSYGGQNNQPQHF. The J gene is TRBJ1-5, the V gene TRBV6-5, with TRBD1 matching 7 bases. The V gene's germline CDR1 is MNHEY and CDR2 SVGAGI. This CDR3 is built from 15 residues. Trimming at V came to 2 bases and at J to 4 bases, leaving 5 bases not matched to a gene.

This clonotype was counted many times. CDR3 DNA sequence: TGCAGTGCTTGGACTAGCGGAGACTCTACCTACGAGCAGTACTTC. Its translation: CSAWTSGDSTYEQYF. V usage is TRBV20-1 and J usage is TRBJ2-7, with TRBD2 matching 10 bases. The CDR3 spans 15 residues. The germline V gene has CDR1 DFQATT and CDR2 SNEGSKA (reference sequence). Unmatched junction bases numbered 9, after V lost 5 bases and J lost 2 bases.

Comment on this clonotype: One end of the junction is discordant with germline, which a read error may explain. The chain has TRBV3-1 and TRBJ2-1; TRBD2 aligns across 14 bases. Germline lookup yields CDR1 LGHDT and CDR2 YNNKEL (reference sequence). The CDR3 runs to 14 residues. The CDR3 coding sequence is TGTGCCAGCAGCCCCTGGACTAGCGGGGGGCCCTTTCTCTTC. Translating gives CASSPWTSGGPFLF.

The J gene is TRBJ2-1, the V gene TRBV27, with 7 nucleotides matching TRBD2. The V gene's germline CDR1 is MNHEY and CDR2 SMNVEV (reference sequence). This CDR3 comprises 17 residues. Trimming at V came to 0 bases and at J to 0 bases, leaving 5 bases not matched to a gene. The CDR3 region is CASSLSLPGGSYNEQFF. The CDR3 bases are TGTGCCAGCAGTTTATCGCTTCCGGGGGGCTCCTACAATGAGCAGTTCTTC.

Details on this clonotype: This may stem from a read error, because a much larger clone lies one nucleotide away. J is TRBJ2-1 and V is TRBV4-3; a weak D match, TRBD2 (6 bases). Trimming left V 1 base short and J 13 bases short, with 17 bases between. Germline loops: CDR1 LGHNA, CDR2 YSLEER. The CDR3 is made up of 14 amino acids. CDR3 loop: CASSQVGTRGTQFF. As DNA, the CDR3 is TGCGCCAGCAGCCAAGTCGGGACCCGGGGGACCCAGTTCTTC.

This chain connects TRBV5-4 to TRBJ2-5; 7 bases agree with TRBD2. The closer fit of TRBJ2-7 to the DNA end suggests the J call may be wrong. Germline V gene lookup returns CDR1 SGHNT and CDR2 YYREEE (reference sequence). The CDR3 has 15 amino acids. CDR3 nucleotide sequence: TGTGCCAGCAGCTTGGCCGGCGGGAGAGAGTACGAGCAGTACTTC. This encodes CASSLAGGREYEQYF.

The chain has TRBV29-1 and TRBJ2-1; TRBD1 is a possible D gene (5 bases). Germline CDR1 SQVTM, CDR2 ANQGSEA. The CDR3 is 14 amino acids. The V gene lost 6 bases and the J gene lost 0 bases, with 12 bases spanning the gap. CDR3 protein: CSVQGVGSYNEQFF. The CDR3, as DNA: TGCAGCGTCCAAGGGGTGGGCTCCTACAATGAGCAGTTCTTC.

The DNA for the CDR3 is TGTGCCACCAGTAGAGGGCAATACAATGAGCAGTTCTTC. Translation gives CATSRGQYNEQFF. V is TRBV24-1 and J is TRBJ2-1; D might be TRBD2 (5 bases). With 6 bases removed from V and 4 bases from J, the gap between germline ends came to 9 bases. Germline CDR1 KGHDR, CDR2 SFDVKD. The CDR3 runs 13 residues.

This clonotype was seen more than once but under ten times. The chain links TRBV12-3 or TRBV12-4 to TRBJ2-1; 9 nucleotides align to TRBD1. CDR3 length equals 15 residues. V was clipped by 4 bases and J by 7 bases; unmatched bases: 8. CDR3: CASSSSGTGNNEQFF. The CDR3 DNA sequence: TGTGCCAGCAGTTCGTCCGGGACAGGGAATAATGAGCAGTTCTTC.